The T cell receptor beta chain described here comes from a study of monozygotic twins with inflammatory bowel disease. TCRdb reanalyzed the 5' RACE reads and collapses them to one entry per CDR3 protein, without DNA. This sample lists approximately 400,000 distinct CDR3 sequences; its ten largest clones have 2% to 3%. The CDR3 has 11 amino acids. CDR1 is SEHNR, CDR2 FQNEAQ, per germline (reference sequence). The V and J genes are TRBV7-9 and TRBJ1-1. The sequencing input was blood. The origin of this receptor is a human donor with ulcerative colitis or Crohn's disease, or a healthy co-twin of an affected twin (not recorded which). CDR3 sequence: CASSLKIGAFF.